Below, 16 T cell receptor beta chains from the same sample are listed, as sequenced in a study of Ad26.COV2.S vaccination and SARS-CoV-2 variants. Libraries were prepared by immunoSEQ multiplex PCR; TCRdb keeps only in-frame clonotypes and omits some of them. The data hold around 420,000 clones, with around 89% observed a single time. As to treatment: some 19 received Ad26.COV2.S at low or high dose, single or two shots; several received placebo; per-sample allocation not given. Sampling was performed 63 days after the first vaccine or placebo injection. The input for sequencing was peripheral blood, taken in a trial of Ad26.COV2.S vaccine versus placebo. The source of these receptors is a person between 18 and 60 years old who received the Ad26.COV2.S COVID-19 vaccine or a placebo.

The chain couples TRBV5-6 to TRBJ2-7; 7 positions match TRBD1. Trimming removed 0 bases from V and 4 bases from J; junction bases left unmatched: 7. Germline-derived CDR1 and CDR2 are SGHDT and YYEEEE. CDR3 size: 15 residues. The CDR3 sequence: CASSLGQTGTYEQYF. The DNA of the CDR3 is TGTGCCAGCAGCTTGGGGCAGACAGGGACATACGAGCAGTACTTC. Full variable domain (rest looked up from reference TRBV5-6 and TRBJ2-7): DAGVTQSPTHLIKTRGQQVTLRCSPKSGHDTVSWYQQALGQGPQFIFQYYEEEERQRGNFPDRFSGHQFPNYSSELNVNALLLGDSALYLCASSLGQTGTYEQYFGPGTRLTVT.

The chain recombines TRBV7-2 with TRBJ1-2; 8 nucleotides match TRBD1. The CDR3 loop spans 15 amino acids. Per the germline V gene, CDR1 is SGHTA and CDR2 is FQGNSA. The V gene end was trimmed by 5 bases and the J gene end by 3 bases; junction bases not matched to a gene: 8. The CDR3 nucleotides read TGTGCCAGCAGCGCACGGACAGGGAGGGACTATGGCTACACCTTC. It translates to CASSARTGRDYGYTF.

The chain has TRBV9 and TRBJ2-3; a possible D gene is TRBD2 (6 bases). Trimming shortened V by 0 bases and J by 0 bases, and 8 bases separated the two germline ends. The CDR3 consists of 15 residues. Germline V gene lookup returns CDR1 SGDLS and CDR2 YYNGEE. Here the CDR3 DNA reads TGTGCCAGCAGCGTAGGACTAGGTAGCACAGATACGCAGTATTTT. Translated, it gives CASSVGLGSTDTQYF. The whole variable domain, filled in from reference TRBV9 and TRBJ2-3, reads DSGVTQTPKHLITATGQRVTLRCSPRSGDLSVYWYQQSLDQGLQFLIQYYNGEERAKGNILERFSAQQFPDLHSELNLSSLELGDSALYFCASSVGLGSTDTQYFGPGTRLTVL.

The V and J genes are TRBV7-2 and TRBJ2-5, with D possibly TRBD1 on 6 matching bases. Germline V gives CDR1 SGHTA, CDR2 FQGNSA. The CDR3 loop spans 12 amino acids. V was clipped by 5 bases and J by 9 bases, with 13 bases between them. DNA of the CDR3: TGTGCCAGCAGCCCAGGGGTTAGTGCCCAGTACTTC. Protein: CASSPGVSAQYF. Full variable domain (remainder filled in from reference TRBV7-2 and TRBJ2-5): GAGVSQSPSNKVTEKGKDVELRCDPISGHTALYWYRQSLGQGLEFLIYFQGNSAPDKSGLPSDRFSAERTGGSVSTLTIQRTQQEDSAVYLCASSPGVSAQYFGPGTRLLVL.

The rearrangement links TRBV29-1 to TRBJ2-7, with D possibly matching TRBD1 (6 bases). The CDR3 consists of 13 residues. Germline CDR1 reads SQVTM; CDR2 reads ANQGSEA. The ends were cut back, 6 bases at V and 3 bases at J, with 15 bases in the middle. CDR3 DNA sequence: TGCAGCGTCGAAACAACAGGGTTCTACGAGCAGTACTTC. It encodes CSVETTGFYEQYF.

The V call is TRBV5-1, the J call TRBJ2-3, with D possibly matching TRBD2 (5 bases). The CDR3 sequence is 15 residues long. Trimming left V 3 bases short and J 4 bases short, with 15 bases between. The germline CDR1 and CDR2 sequences are SGHRS and YFSETQ. CDR3 nucleotide sequence: TGCGCCAGCAGCTCGGCCGGGGTGGTGCCAGATACGCAGTATTTT. Amino acids: CASSSAGVVPDTQYF.

This clone has just one count. The CDR3 DNA reads as TGCGCCAGCAGCCACAAGGCAGGGGACATCCCTAACTATGGCTACACCTTC. Its protein is CASSHKAGDIPNYGYTF. This chain uses TRBV4-1 with TRBJ1-2; D is possibly TRBD1 (6 bases). The germline V gene encodes CDR1 MGHRA and CDR2 YSYEKL. The germline V and J ends were trimmed by 3 bases and 0 bases, with 17 bases remaining between them. The CDR3 extends over 17 amino acids.

For this clone: This CDR3 is also generated by other DNA sequences in the sample. V is TRBV5-6 and J is TRBJ2-7; D not certain. Germline V gives CDR1 SGHDT, CDR2 YYEEEE. The CDR3 extends over 13 amino acids. V was clipped by 0 bases and J by 2 bases, with 6 bases between them. The CDR3 sequence is CASSLVGPYEQYF. CDR3 bases: TGTGCCAGCAGCTTGGTAGGGCCCTACGAGCAGTACTTC.

The V call is TRBV7-3, the J call TRBJ2-1, with a weak D call TRBD2 (7 bases). The CDR3 sequence is 14 residues long. CDR1 and CDR2 (germline): SGHTA, FQGTGA. The V end was cut by 8 bases, the J end by 9 bases, with 20 bases between. CDR3 amino acids: CASGMGGGSGEQFF. In DNA form, the CDR3 reads TGTGCCAGCGGGATGGGGGGCGGGAGCGGTGAGCAGTTCTTC. Complete variable domain (other parts from reference TRBV7-3 and TRBJ2-1): GAGVSQTPSNKVTEKGKYVELRCDPISGHTALYWYRQSLGQGPEFLIYFQGTGAADDSGLPNDRFFAVRPEGSVSTLKIQRTERGDSAVYLCASGMGGGSGEQFFGPGTRLTVL.

The V and J genes are TRBV30 and TRBJ2-1; 7 bases match TRBD2. This CDR3 is built from 12 residues. CDR1 is GTSNPN and CDR2 is SVGIG in the germline V gene (reference sequence). The ends lost 2 bases at V and 8 bases at J; junction bases unmatched: 3. DNA of the CDR3: TGTGCCTGGAGTAAGGGAGGGGATGAGCAGTTCTTC. It translates to CAWSKGGDEQFF.

The chain employs TRBV5-1 and TRBJ1-6; no firm D call. This CDR3 has 14 residues. Germline V CDR1 and CDR2: SGHRS, YFSETQ. The germline V and J ends were trimmed by 3 bases and 5 bases, with 9 bases remaining between them. The chain's CDR3 is CASSSTANNSPLHF. The DNA for the CDR3 is TGCGCCAGCAGCTCCACAGCAAATAATTCACCCCTCCACTTT.

V is TRBV3-1 (or the pseudogene TRBV3-2) and J is TRBJ1-4; 9 bases align to TRBD1. V lost 3 bases to trimming and J lost 7 bases; unmatched junction nucleotides: 6. Germline assignment: CDR1 LGHDT and CDR2 YNNKEL (reference sequence). This CDR3 has 15 amino acids. The CDR3 reads CASSQLRDRAEKLFF. The CDR3 DNA reads as TGTGCCAGCAGCCAGCTACGGGACAGGGCTGAAAAACTGTTTTTT.

This clone was picked up a small number of times. The genes are TRBV28 and TRBJ1-5; possible D gene TRBD1, 6 bases. In germline, CDR1 is MDHEN, CDR2 SYDVKM. The CDR3 is 16 residues long. Trimming left V 2 bases short and J 0 bases short, with 11 bases between. CDR3 amino acids: CASSLRGKGSNQPQHF. The CDR3, as DNA: TGTGCCAGCAGTTTAAGGGGGAAAGGTAGCAATCAGCCCCAGCATTTT.

The V gene is TRBV13, the J gene TRBJ1-4; 8 nucleotides align to TRBD1. Germline V gene data show CDR1 as PRHDT and CDR2 as FYEKMQ (reference sequence). The CDR3 contains 15 residues. Unmatched junction bases numbered 10, after V lost 5 bases and J lost 8 bases. CDR3 sequence (DNA): TGTGCCAGCAGCGTGAGACAGGGGAGAAGGGAAAAACTGTTTTTT. Its protein product is CASSVRQGRREKLFF.

V is TRBV11-3 and J is TRBJ1-3; D ambiguous. Germline V gene data show CDR1 as SGHNT and CDR2 as YENEEA. With 8 bases removed from V and 0 bases from J, the gap between germline ends came to 14 bases. The CDR3 contains 15 residues. The CDR3 region is CASEIPDGSGNTIYF. CDR3 DNA sequence: TGTGCCAGCGAAATCCCGGACGGCTCTGGAAACACCATATATTTT. Supplemented by reference TRBV11-3 and TRBJ1-3, the full variable domain reads EAGVVQSPRYKIIEKKQPVAFWCNPISGHNTLYWYLQNLGQGPELLIRYENEEAVDDSQLPKDRFSAERLKGVDSTLKIQPAELGDSAVYLCASEIPDGSGNTIYFGEGSWLTVV.

This chain joins TRBV6-2 or TRBV6-3 and TRBJ2-7; possibly TRBD2 for D (6 bases). The CDR3 sequence is 17 residues long. Germline CDR1 and CDR2: MNHEY and SVGEGT. V gave up 5 bases and J gave up 2 bases, with 22 bases separating them. The CDR3 DNA reads TGTGCCAGCAGTCCACCCCTGCTGGCGGGGCGCACCTACGAGCAGTACTTC. This translates into CASSPPLLAGRTYEQYF.